The T cell receptor beta chain described here comes from a study of cytomegalovirus exposure and HLA in healthy donors. Using immunoSEQ multiplex PCR, the repertoire was profiled, and TCRdb retains in-frame clones only, with some absent. The sample has 100,000 to 150,000 clones; roughly 93% are singletons. General observations from the study: The listing of 150 to 200 TCR beta chains classed them as cytomegalovirus-associated.

V was cut by 3 bases and J by 8 bases, with 10 bases left in between. This CDR3 is built from 12 residues. CDR1 is SEHNR, CDR2 FQNEAQ, per germline (reference sequence). In the case of this clone: The antigen is undetermined.

V and J are TRBV7-9 and TRBJ1-2; D may be TRBD1 (5 bases). The clonotype comes from a woman under 30 in good health and CMV-seronegative. Sequencing used PBMCs. CDR3 in DNA: TGTGCCAGCAGCTTGGACACCCCGGGCTACACCTTC. This translates into CASSLDTPGYTF. Full variable domain (rest looked up from reference TRBV7-9 and TRBJ1-2): DTGVSQNPRHKITKRGQNVTFRCDPISEHNRLYWYRQTLGQGPEFLTYFQNEAQLEKSRLLSDRFSAERPKGSFSTLEIQRTEQGDSAMYLCASSLDTPGYTFGSGTRLTVV.